This is a list of T cell receptor beta chains from one sample in a study of PD-1 blockade in classical Hodgkin lymphoma. Some clones are missing from TCRdb's copy, which holds only in-frame ones; the method was immunoSEQ multiplex PCR. This sample has 70,000 to 80,000 clones, with 85% to 95% found just once. Sample: peripheral blood mononuclear cells (PBMCs), taken at baseline. All receptors derive from a human donor with classical Hodgkin lymphoma. Each CDR3 is given with its conserved first and last residue. The D gene is left open where the match is weak. Size tells how often a clone was seen (once, few, many) or the class of an expanded clone, and some rows leave it out.

.,few,TRBJ1-1,TRBV5-6,TGTGCCAGCAGCTTGTACGGGGGGCAGGGCACTGAAGCTTTCTTT,CASSLYGGQGTEAFF
TRBD1,once,TRBJ1-2,TRBV5-6,TGTGCCAGCAGCTTGGCCCAGGGACAGTTGAACTATGGCTACACCTTC,CASSLAQGQLNYGYTF
.,.,TRBJ2-1,TRBV28,TGTGCCAGCAGTTTACGGGTGGATGAGCAGTTCTTC,CASSLRVDEQFF
TRBD1,.,TRBJ2-3,TRBV11-3,TGTGCCAGCAGCCCGAGACAGGGCATAGATACGCAGTATTTT,CASSPRQGIDTQYF
TRBD2,.,TRBJ2-3,TRBV15,TGTGCCACCAGCAGAGAGTCCCGGACTAGCGGGGGGGCTGGTACGCAGTATTTT,CATSRESRTSGGAGTQYF
.,.,TRBJ2-7,TRBV9,TGTGCCAGCAGCGTAGGAGGTTCTAATGGCTACGAGCAGTACTTC,CASSVGGSNGYEQYF
.,.,TRBJ1-4,TRBV27,TGTGCCAGCAGTTTGATGTTTGGGGGTAATGAAAAACTGTTTTTT,CASSLMFGGNEKLFF
.,.,TRBJ2-2,TRBV5-1,TGCGCCAGCAGCTTGGCCGAAAGGCAAAACACCGGGGAGCTGTTTTTT,CASSLAERQNTGELFF
.,.,TRBJ1-1,TRBV5-6,TGTGCCAGCAGCTTGGGGCCCGTGGGTGACACTGAAGCTTTCTTT,CASSLGPVGDTEAFF
TRBD2,once,TRBJ2-1,TRBV7-9,TGTGCCAGCAGCTTTACTAGCGGGGAGGGGAATGAGCAGTTCTTC,CASSFTSGEGNEQFF
TRBD1,.,TRBJ2-5,TRBV6-5,TGTGCCAGCAGTTACTCGACGTCTACAGGGGATGAGACCCAGTACTTC,CASSYSTSTGDETQYF
.,.,TRBJ2-6,TRBV27,TGTGCCAGCAGCTACAGGGCTGGGGCCAACGTCCTGACTTTC,CASSYRAGANVLTF
.,.,TRBJ2-1,TRBV29-1,TGCAGCGTTTTTAGGGGCTCCTACAATGAGCAGTTCTTC,CSVFRGSYNEQFF
TRBD1,.,TRBJ2-3,TRBV29-1,TGCAGCTCCCAGGGGCAGGGGGAAATCACAGATACGCAGTATTTT,CSSQGQGEITDTQYF
TRBD1,.,TRBJ1-1,TRBV7-8,TGTGCCAGCACCCCGAGGGGGCTCGGCACTGAAGCTTTCTTT,CASTPRGLGTEAFF
.,.,TRBJ2-3,TRBV6-1,TGTGCCAGCAGTGAGGTGGGACCCACAGATACGCAGTATTTT,CASSEVGPTDTQYF
.,.,TRBJ2-7,TRBV28,TGTGCCAGCAGTCCCCCGGGGGCAGGCGAGCAGTACTTC,CASSPPGAGEQYF
TRBD1,.,TRBJ2-4,TRBV5-4,TGTGCCAGCAGCTTGTTTGGCCCGGGACAGCACAAAAACATTCAGTACTTC,CASSLFGPGQHKNIQYF
.,.,TRBJ2-4,TRBV4-2,TGTGCCAGCAGCCCAGAGTCAGGGGTCAAAAACATTCAGTACTTC,CASSPESGVKNIQYF
.,.,TRBJ2-7,TRBV6-5,TGTGCCAGCAGTTTCCATCCCGACTACGAGCAGTACTTC,CASSFHPDYEQYF
TRBD1,.,TRBJ2-7,TRBV6-5,TGTGCCACCATGCCCGGGACAGGGCGAACCGAGCAGTACTTC,CATMPGTGRTEQYF
TRBD1,.,TRBJ2-7,TRBV30,TGTGCCTGGGGGACAGGTGTTACCTACGAGCAGTACTTC,CAWGTGVTYEQYF
TRBD2,.,TRBJ2-5,TRBV6-6,TGTGCCAGCAGTTACCAGCGGGAGGTGGAGACCCAGTACTTC,CASSYQREVETQYF
TRBD1,.,TRBJ2-3,TRBV19,TGTGCCAGTAGTATTTTACAAGTTGGGGGACAGAGCACAGATACGCAGTATTTT,CASSILQVGGQSTDTQYF
TRBD2,.,TRBJ2-7,TRBV9,TGTGCCAGCAATGCGGGAGATGCAGTAGGCGAGCAGTACTTC,CASNAGDAVGEQYF
TRBD2,.,TRBJ2-1,TRBV10-3,TGTGCCATCAGTGATCCGGGACTAGACGGTGAGCAGTTCTTC,CAISDPGLDGEQFF
.,.,TRBJ2-6,TRBV14,TGTGCCAGCAGCCAAGATCTTTGGGGCTCCTCTGGGGCCAACGTCCTGACTTTC,CASSQDLWGSSGANVLTF
.,.,TRBJ2-1,TRBV2,TGTGCCAGCAGTGAATCGGTGGGGGACACCTACAATGAGCAGTTCTTC,CASSESVGDTYNEQFF
.,.,TRBJ1-1,TRBV30,TGTGCCTGGTCACCCTTCCAGGGGTTGAACACTGAAGCTTTCTTT,CAWSPFQGLNTEAFF
.,.,TRBJ2-3,TRBV28,TGTGCCAGCAACCGGAGGAACACAGATACGCAGTATTTT,CASNRRNTDTQYF
TRBD1,.,TRBJ1-4,TRBV7-6,TGTGCCAGCAGCTCCCGACCGGGACAGGCTAATGAAAAACTGTTTTTT,CASSSRPGQANEKLFF
TRBD1,.,TRBJ1-2,TRBV12-5,TGTGCTAGTGGTTTGGACGAAGGGACAGGGGATGGCTACACCTTC,CASGLDEGTGDGYTF